One and the same sample provided the 24 T cell receptor beta chains below, sequenced in a study of CD8 T cells in ankylosing spondylitis. TCRdb passed the 5' RACE reads through MiXCR, listing each CDR3 protein once. The data hold about 190,000 distinct CDR3 sequences, with 10% to 15% observed a single time. The sequencing sample was made of blood, either unsorted or a sorted T cell fraction (not recorded which). The source is a female donor with ankylosing spondylitis or in good health (not recorded which).

This clonotype was seen repeatedly, ten times or more. The rearrangement uses TRBV3-1 and TRBJ2-7; 7 positions agree with TRBD1. The V gene end was trimmed by 4 bases and the J gene end by 3 bases; junction bases not matched to a gene: 12. Germline V lookup: CDR1 LGHDT, CDR2 YNNKEL (reference sequence). The CDR3 runs 16 residues. The CDR3 nucleotides are TGTGCCAGCAGCCCCGGCCGCCGGGGACAGAACTACGAGCAGTACTTC. This encodes CASSPGRRGQNYEQYF.

The rearrangement links TRBV6-5 to TRBJ2-7, with TRBD2 as a possible D gene (6 bases). Looked up from germline, CDR1 is MNHEY and CDR2 is SVGAGI. This CDR3 contains 12 residues. Trimming took off 7 bases at V and 3 bases at J, with 10 bases between the two ends. CDR3 region: CASTKEGYEQYF. The CDR3 DNA sequence: TGTGCCAGCACCAAGGAGGGCTACGAGCAGTACTTC.

In this sample, this clonotype turned up many times. The chain couples TRBV28 to TRBJ2-7; TRBD2 agrees at 10 bases. The V gene end was trimmed by 3 bases and the J gene end by 11 bases; junction bases not matched to a gene: 10. The length of the CDR3 is 14 residues. Germline loops: CDR1 MDHEN, CDR2 SYDVKM. The DNA of the CDR3 is TGTGCCAGCAGTTTCCAAACTAGCGGGACTAGGGAGTACTTC. As protein: CASSFQTSGTREYF.

The V gene is TRBV19, the J gene TRBJ2-1; 9 bases fit TRBD2. V was clipped by 8 bases and J by 0 bases; unmatched bases: 2. This CDR3 region has 14 residues. Germline loops: CDR1 LNHDA, CDR2 SQIVND (reference sequence). The CDR3 DNA follows: TGTGCCAGTGCGGGGGGGAGCTCCTACAATGAGCAGTTCTTC. It translates to CASAGGSSYNEQFF. The whole variable domain, remainder taken from reference TRBV19 and TRBJ2-1, is DGGITQSPKYLFRKEGQNVTLSCEQNLNHDAMYWYRQDPGQGLRLIYYSQIVNDFQKGDIAEGYSVSREKKESFPLTVTSAQKNPTAFYLCASAGGSSYNEQFFGPGTRLTVL.

This rearrangement joins TRBV27 to TRBJ1-1; 7 nucleotides align to TRBD1. V lost 4 bases to trimming and J lost 4 bases; unmatched junction nucleotides: 3. This CDR3 comprises 13 residues. Germline V lookup: CDR1 MNHEY, CDR2 SMNVEV (reference sequence). The CDR3 region has the DNA TGTGCCAGCAGTTCCAGGGGGAGCACTGAAGCTTTCTTT. It is translated as CASSSRGSTEAFF.

This clonotype was seen ten or more times. The V call is TRBV19, the J call TRBJ1-5; D gene uncertain. Germline assignment: CDR1 LNHDA and CDR2 SQIVND (reference sequence). V dropped 5 bases and J dropped 5 bases, with 10 bases sitting between them. This CDR3 region has 13 residues. The CDR3 nucleotides are TGTGCCAGTAGTCTGGGGTTTTATCAGCCCCAGCATTTT. It yields the protein CASSLGFYQPQHF. The whole variable domain, filled in from reference TRBV19 and TRBJ1-5, reads DGGITQSPKYLFRKEGQNVTLSCEQNLNHDAMYWYRQDPGQGLRLIYYSQIVNDFQKGDIAEGYSVSREKKESFPLTVTSAQKNPTAFYLCASSLGFYQPQHFGDGTRLSIL.

V is TRBV20-1 and J is TRBJ2-5, with 8 bases aligning to TRBD1. Per the germline V gene, CDR1 is DFQATT and CDR2 is SNEGSKA (reference sequence). The CDR3 is made up of 13 amino acids. The ends lost 5 bases at V and 5 bases at J; junction bases unmatched: 7. CDR3 residues: CSAPQGAWETQYF. The CDR3 DNA is TGCAGTGCTCCTCAGGGGGCATGGGAGACCCAGTACTTC.

The chain has TRBV5-1 and TRBJ2-3, with D tentatively TRBD1 (6 bases). Per the germline V gene, CDR1 is SGHRS and CDR2 is YFSETQ. This CDR3 has 16 amino acids. V gave up 2 bases and J gave up 0 bases, with 13 bases separating them. In DNA form, the CDR3 reads TGCGCCAGCAGCTTTATCAAGAGGGGGAGCACAGATACGCAGTATTTT. As protein: CASSFIKRGSTDTQYF.

Ten or more counts support this clonotype. In DNA, the CDR3 is TGTGCCAGCAGCATGACTAGCGGGAGTTACGAGCAGTACTTC. Protein: CASSMTSGSYEQYF. The chain joins TRBV7-9 to TRBJ2-7; 12 bases align to TRBD2. The germline gives CDR1 SEHNR, CDR2 FQNEAQ (reference sequence). Trimming at V came to 5 bases and at J to 4 bases, leaving 3 bases not matched to a gene. CDR3 length: 14 residues.

This clonotype has ten or more counts. DNA for the CDR3: TGCAGTGCTGGGGTGCCAAGCAACAATCAGCCCCAGCATTTT. It yields the protein CSAGVPSNNQPQHF. The chain links TRBV20-1 to TRBJ1-5; D not certain. Germline CDR1 and CDR2: DFQATT and SNEGSKA (reference sequence). This CDR3 is 14 amino acids long. The germline V and J ends were trimmed by 5 bases and 3 bases, with 14 bases remaining between them.

In its sample, this clonotype was seen many times. This chain links TRBV9 with TRBJ2-1, with 9 bases that match TRBD1. V shed 3 bases, J shed 3 bases, and the junction held 4 bases outside the gene matches. Germline V gene sequence: CDR1 SGDLS, CDR2 YYNGEE. There are 15 residues in the CDR3. Here the CDR3 DNA reads TGTGCCAGCAGCGGGCGGACAGGGGACTACAATGAGCAGTTCTTC. This translates into CASSGRTGDYNEQFF.

In this sample, this clonotype turned up many times. V usage is TRBV24-1 and J usage is TRBJ2-1; TRBD2 might be the D (5 bases). Per germline, CDR1 KGHDR and CDR2 SFDVKD. The germline V and J ends were trimmed by 7 bases and 5 bases, with 17 bases remaining between them. The CDR3 length is 15 residues. CDR3 nucleotides: TGTGCCACCAGATCCCTGGCGGGTAGTGACAATGAGCAGTTCTTC. Amino acids: CATRSLAGSDNEQFF.

This clonotype has a count of ten or more. This chain links TRBV2 with TRBJ2-3; a weak D match, TRBD2 (6 bases). The CDR3 is 14 residues long. The germline V gene has CDR1 SNHLY and CDR2 FYNNEI. V was pared by 3 bases and J by 5 bases, with 12 bases between. Here the CDR3 DNA reads TGTGCCAGCAGTGATGGGGGGATCGGAGATACGCAGTATTTT. Translated: CASSDGGIGDTQYF.

In the case of this clonotype: A much larger clone differs by one base, so this may be a read error. The rearrangement uses TRBV12-3 or TRBV12-4 and TRBJ1-3, with 9 bases that match TRBD1. The CDR3 has 15 residues. V shed 1 base and J 7 bases; nucleotides not matched to a gene: 5. CDR3 residues: CASSLVRTGVNTIYF. The CDR3 bases are TGTGCCAGCAGTTTAGTCAGGACAGGGGTGAACACCATATATTTT.

This clonotype was counted ten times or more. The V and J genes are TRBV4-3 and TRBJ1-6; no definite D call. The CDR3 covers 13 residues. Trimming stripped 3 bases from V and 6 bases from J, with 6 bases between. In germline, CDR1 is LGHNA, CDR2 YSLEER. CDR3 region: CASSQRRNSPLHF. CDR3 bases: TGCGCCAGCAGCCAGAGACGTAATTCACCCCTCCACTTT.

The chain has TRBV20-1 and TRBJ2-1; 10 nucleotides align to TRBD1. The CDR3 is made up of 14 amino acids. The junction had 3 bases not matched to a gene; V was cut back by 1 base and J by 6 bases. Germline assignment: CDR1 DFQATT and CDR2 SNEGSKA (reference sequence). CDR3 sequence (DNA): TGCAGTGCTAGAGCCTGGACAGGGGGCAATGAGCAGTTCTTC. It encodes CSARAWTGGNEQFF.

At least ten counts were recorded for this clonotype. The chain links TRBV10-3 to TRBJ1-1; TRBD1 agrees at 8 bases. CDR1 and CDR2 from the germline V gene are ENHRY and SYGVKD. This CDR3 contains 15 residues. Trimming at V came to 0 bases and at J to 11 bases, leaving 11 bases not matched to a gene. The CDR3 DNA follows: TGTGCCATCAGTGAGTCGGGGCAGGGGGCAAGAAACGCTTTCTTT. Its translation: CAISESGQGARNAFF.

On this clonotype: A read error may explain this, as a much larger clone is one base away. The V and J genes are TRBV5-8 and TRBJ1-4; D is ambiguous. There are 15 residues in the CDR3. From germline, CDR1 is SGHTS and CDR2 YDEGEE. Trimming stripped 7 bases from V and 2 bases from J, with 15 bases between. Here the CDR3 DNA reads TGTGCCAGCGGATTGGACGGCCATACTAATGAAAAACTGTTTTTT. Translating it yields CASGLDGHTNEKLFF. Complete variable domain (other parts from reference TRBV5-8 and TRBJ1-4): EAGVTQSPTHLIKTRGQQATLRCSPISGHTSVYWYQQALGLGLQFLLWYDEGEERNRGNFPPRFSGRQFPNYSSELNVNALELEDSALYLCASGLDGHTNEKLFFGSGTQLSVL.

Worth noting for this clonotype: A much larger clone differs from this one at a single base, so this may be a read error. The chain carries TRBV6-4 and TRBJ2-2; maybe TRBD2 (5 bases). The CDR3 has 13 residues. V was pared by 7 bases and J by 8 bases, with 14 bases between. CDR1 MRHNA and CDR2 SNTAGT come from the germline V gene. This CDR3 is CASNATRSGELFF. As DNA, the CDR3 is TGTGCCAGCAACGCAACTAGGTCTGGGGAGCTGTTTTTT.

This clonotype was counted a few times. The chain carries TRBV28 and TRBJ2-3; D tentatively fits TRBD1 or TRBD2 (5 bases each). Germline CDR1 reads MDHEN; CDR2 reads SYDVKM. The CDR3 covers 13 residues. V gave up 6 bases and J gave up 6 bases, with 13 bases separating them. CDR3 amino acids: CASRTGGVDTQYF. The CDR3 DNA is TGTGCCAGCAGAACAGGAGGCGTTGATACGCAGTATTTT.

The V and J genes are TRBV12-3 or TRBV12-4 and TRBJ2-3; 9 bases fit TRBD1. This CDR3 comprises 14 residues. Trimming removed 6 bases from V and 3 bases from J; junction bases left unmatched: 4. CDR3 amino acids: CASSKQGATDTQYF. CDR3 nucleotides: TGTGCCAGCAGCAAACAGGGGGCGACAGATACGCAGTATTTT.

This clonotype was counted a few times. The chain uses TRBV12-3 or TRBV12-4 and TRBJ2-4; 7 bases are a match to TRBD1. The V segment lost 6 bases and the J segment 5 bases; nucleotides outside the gene matches: 7. This CDR3 is 14 amino acids long. CDR3 residues: CASSPTGTENIQYF. The CDR3 DNA reads as TGTGCCAGCAGCCCGACTGGGACAGAAAACATTCAGTACTTC.

The chain recombines TRBV7-9 with TRBJ2-3; 8 bases are a match to TRBD2. Germline assignment: CDR1 SEHNR and CDR2 FQNEAQ (reference sequence). The J segment lost 0 bases and the V segment lost 6 bases, leaving 14 bases of the junction unmatched. The CDR3 loop spans 18 amino acids. The CDR3 DNA follows: TGTGCCAGCAGGCCAGCAGGGGCCCAGCGGGGGAGCACAGATACGCAGTATTTT. Translated: CASRPAGAQRGSTDTQYF.

This clonotype was seen more than once but under ten times. The chain has TRBV6-1 and TRBJ2-4, with 8 bases aligning to TRBD1. CDR1 is MNHNS and CDR2 is SASEGT in the germline V gene. This CDR3 has 13 residues. V lost 5 bases to trimming and J lost 4 bases; unmatched junction nucleotides: 1. CDR3 protein: CASSRTGKNIQYF. DNA of the CDR3: TGTGCCAGCAGTCGGACAGGGAAAAACATTCAGTACTTC.